This T cell receptor (beta chain) originates from a study of blood T cell repertoires in COVID-19. On the study more broadly: Material from acute and convalescent COVID-19 was sourced from the United States, Italy and Spain.

Regarding this clone: Other DNA sequences in this sample translate to the same CDR3.

The CDR3 runs to 14 residues. Germline CDR1 reads KGHSH; CDR2 reads LQKENI. Deletions cut 3 bases from V and 2 bases from J, with 11 bases between. Authors' data handling: Cell counts per sample came from amplifying reference gene primers. Clones were read by immunoSEQ multiplex PCR, and TCRdb kept only the in-frame ones, dropping some. V, J and clone size are those of that table, while D and trimming were read from the DNA. The table has under 300,000 clones, around nine tenths seen once. The chain joins TRBV18 to TRBJ2-7; weak D call: TRBD1 (5 bases). The sequenced sample consisted of peripheral blood. This receptor was taken from a middle-aged woman who had recovered from COVID-19. This CDR3 reads CASSPRQGTYEQYF. CDR3 bases: TGTGCCAGCTCACCGCGGCAGGGCACCTACGAGCAGTACTTC. The full variable domain, rest sourced from reference TRBV18 and TRBJ2-7, is NAGVMQNPRHLVRRRGQEARLRCSPMKGHSHVYWYRQLPEEGLKFMVYLQKENIIDESGMPKERFSAEFPKEGPSILRIQQVVRGDSAAYFCASSPRQGTYEQYFGPGTRLTVT.